This TCR beta chain was sequenced for a study of regulatory T cells in long-lasting Graves disease. This clonotype turned up a few times. Construction of TCR beta libraries relied on iRepertoire HTBI primers and on Arm-PCR targeting CDR3 regions. How the authors handled the data: Identified across the samples were around 62 TRBV segments and about 14 TRBJ segments. Via MiXCR, TCRdb re-called the multiplex PCR reads, giving one row per CDR3 protein. TCRdb, not the authors, supplied the V and J calls. Of over 350,000 distinct CDR3 sequences in the sample, approximately 15% were seen once. The CDR3 loop spans 15 amino acids. The V end lost 6 bases, the J end lost 3 bases, and 14 bases lay between the germline ends. Germline V gives CDR1 SEHNR, CDR2 FQNEAQ (reference sequence). Time point given: newly diagnosed GD, antithyroid drugs for less than 3 months. PBMCs were the source of the RNA used for TCR sequencing.

These records were also assigned to another study, of T cells in Graves' hyperthyroidism and ophthalmopathy.

The sequencing here drew on peripheral blood mononuclear cells (PBMCs), taken at new diagnosis, from a patient treated with antithyroid drugs. V gene TRBV7-9 combines with J gene TRBJ2-2; the D is unclear. This receptor was taken from a woman between 45 and 65 years old with Graves disease. DNA of the CDR3: TGTGCCAGCAGTAGGCAGCTTTGGGACACCGGGGAGCTGTTTTTT. Residues: CASSRQLWDTGELFF.